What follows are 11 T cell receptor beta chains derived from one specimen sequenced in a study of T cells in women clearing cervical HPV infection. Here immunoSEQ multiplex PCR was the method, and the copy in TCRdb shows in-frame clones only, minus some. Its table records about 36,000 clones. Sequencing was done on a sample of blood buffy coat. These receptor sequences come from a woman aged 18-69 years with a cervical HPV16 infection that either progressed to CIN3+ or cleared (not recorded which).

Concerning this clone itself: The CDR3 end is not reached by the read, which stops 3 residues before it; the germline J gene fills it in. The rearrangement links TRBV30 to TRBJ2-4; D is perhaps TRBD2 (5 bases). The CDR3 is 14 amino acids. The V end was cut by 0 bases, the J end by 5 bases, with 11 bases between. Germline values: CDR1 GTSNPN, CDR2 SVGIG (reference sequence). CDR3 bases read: TGTGCCTGGAGTGTAATCGGCGGGCAAAACATT. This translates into CAWSVIGGQNI. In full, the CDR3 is CAWSVIGGQNIQYF.

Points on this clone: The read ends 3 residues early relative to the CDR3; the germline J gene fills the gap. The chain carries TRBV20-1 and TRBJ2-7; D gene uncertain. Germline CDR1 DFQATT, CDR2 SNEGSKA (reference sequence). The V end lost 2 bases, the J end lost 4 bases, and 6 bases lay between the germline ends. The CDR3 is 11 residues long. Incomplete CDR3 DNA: TGCAGTGCTAGATCTAATTACGAG. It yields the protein CSARSNYE. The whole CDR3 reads CSARSNYEQYF.

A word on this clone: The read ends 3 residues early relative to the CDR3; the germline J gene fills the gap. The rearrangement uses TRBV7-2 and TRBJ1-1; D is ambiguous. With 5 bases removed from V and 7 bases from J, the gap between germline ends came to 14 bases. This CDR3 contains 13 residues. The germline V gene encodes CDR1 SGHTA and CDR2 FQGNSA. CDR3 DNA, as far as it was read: TGTGCCAGCAGCCCGCGGGCCCAGAGTGAA. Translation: CASSPRAQSE. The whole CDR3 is CASSPRAQSEAFF.

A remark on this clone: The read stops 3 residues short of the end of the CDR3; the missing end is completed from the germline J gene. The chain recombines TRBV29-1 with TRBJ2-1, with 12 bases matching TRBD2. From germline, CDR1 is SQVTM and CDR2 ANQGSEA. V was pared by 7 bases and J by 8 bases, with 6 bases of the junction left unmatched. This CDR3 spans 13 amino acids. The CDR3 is CSGLAGDAHEQFF. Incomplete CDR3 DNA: TGCAGCGGACTAGCGGGGGATGCCCATGAG.

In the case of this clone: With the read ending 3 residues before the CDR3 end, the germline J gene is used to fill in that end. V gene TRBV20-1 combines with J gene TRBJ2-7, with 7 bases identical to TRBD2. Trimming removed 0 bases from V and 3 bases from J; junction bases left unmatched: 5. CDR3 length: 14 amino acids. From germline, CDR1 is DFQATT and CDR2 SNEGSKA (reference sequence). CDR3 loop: CSARDWRENYEQYF. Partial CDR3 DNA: TGCAGTGCTAGAGATTGGCGGGAGAACTACGAG.

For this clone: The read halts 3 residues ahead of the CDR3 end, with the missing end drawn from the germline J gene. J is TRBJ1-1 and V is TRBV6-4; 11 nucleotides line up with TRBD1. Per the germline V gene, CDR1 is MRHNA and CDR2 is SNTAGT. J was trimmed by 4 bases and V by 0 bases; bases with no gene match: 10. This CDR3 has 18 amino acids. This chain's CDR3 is CASSDSPGQGEGITEAFF. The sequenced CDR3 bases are TGTGCCAGCAGTGACTCTCCGGGACAGGGGGAGGGTATCACTGAA.

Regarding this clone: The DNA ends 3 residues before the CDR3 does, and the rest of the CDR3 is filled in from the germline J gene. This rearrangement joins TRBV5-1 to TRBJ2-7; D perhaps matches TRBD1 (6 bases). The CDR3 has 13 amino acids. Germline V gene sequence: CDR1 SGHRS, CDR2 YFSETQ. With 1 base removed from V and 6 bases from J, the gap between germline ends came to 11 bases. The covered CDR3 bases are TGCGCCAGCAGCTTGCGGCAGGGGAGCGAG. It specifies CASSLRQGSE. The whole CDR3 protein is CASSLRQGSEQYF.

CDR3 DNA (partial): TGTGCCAGCAGCTTATATAGAAGCTCTGGAAACACC. It yields the protein CASSLYRSSGNT. The entire CDR3 protein reads CASSLYRSSGNTIYF. V and J are TRBV7-2 and TRBJ1-3; D call uncertain. Sequencing ends 3 residues short of the CDR3 end; the germline J gene provides the rest. The germline CDR1 and CDR2 sequences are SGHTA and FQGNSA. The CDR3 sequence is 15 residues long. The V end lost 2 bases, the J end lost 0 bases, and 8 bases lay between the germline ends.

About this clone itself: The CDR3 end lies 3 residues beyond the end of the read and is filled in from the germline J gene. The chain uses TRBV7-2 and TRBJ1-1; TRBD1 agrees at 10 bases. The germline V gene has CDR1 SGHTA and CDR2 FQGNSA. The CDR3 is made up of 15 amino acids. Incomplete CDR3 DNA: TGTGCCAGCAGCTTGTCCGGGACAGGGGCCGTTAGA. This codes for CASSLSGTGAVR. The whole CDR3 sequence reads CASSLSGTGAVRAFF. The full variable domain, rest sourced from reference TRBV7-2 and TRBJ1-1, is GAGVSQSPSNKVTEKGKDVELRCDPISGHTALYWYRQSLGQGLEFLIYFQGNSAPDKSGLPSDRFSAERTGGSVSTLTIQRTQQEDSAVYLCASSLSGTGAVRAFFGQGTRLTVV.

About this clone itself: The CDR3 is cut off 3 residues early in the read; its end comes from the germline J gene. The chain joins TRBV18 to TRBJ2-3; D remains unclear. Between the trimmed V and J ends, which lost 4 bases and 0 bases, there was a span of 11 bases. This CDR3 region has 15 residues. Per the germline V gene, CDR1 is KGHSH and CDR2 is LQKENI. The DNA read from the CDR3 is TGTGCCAGCTCACTATCCAGTTTAAGCACAGATACG. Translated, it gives CASSLSSLSTDT. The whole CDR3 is CASSLSSLSTDTQYF.

CDR3 sequence: CAKTGDTEAFF. The CDR3 DNA, read in part, is TGTGCCAAAACAGGGGACACTGAA. V usage is TRBV28 and J usage is TRBJ1-1, with 7 bases fitting TRBD1. The CDR3 goes on 3 residues after the read ends, and that part is filled in from the germline J gene. This CDR3 has 11 amino acids. J lost 3 bases, V lost 10 bases, and 2 bases had no gene match. In germline, CDR1 is MDHEN, CDR2 SYDVKM.